Each of the 16 T cell receptor beta chains below was sequenced from the same sample in a study of blood T cell repertoires in COVID-19. Produced via immunoSEQ multiplex PCR; TCRdb's table is partial and in-frame only. In the table there are under 50,000 clones, 69% of which are singletons. The sample was peripheral blood. The source is a man of 80 years or more with acute or convalescent COVID-19.

In this sample, this clone turned up many times. This chain uses TRBV7-9 with TRBJ2-1, with a possible D match to TRBD2 (7 bases). V lost 7 bases and J 5 bases, leaving 18 bases between the germline ends. The V gene's germline CDR1 is SEHNR and CDR2 FQNEAQ (reference sequence). The CDR3 sequence is 15 residues long. The CDR3 DNA reads TGTGCCAGCAAAATCGGGGGGCTGTCCCACAATGAGCAGTTCTTC. It codes for CASKIGGLSHNEQFF.

V is TRBV7-9 and J is TRBJ1-2, with D possibly matching TRBD1 (5 bases). Germline CDR1 is SEHNR and CDR2 is FQNEAQ (reference sequence). The V end lost 5 bases, the J end lost 8 bases, and 21 bases lay between the germline ends. This CDR3 has 15 amino acids. CDR3 DNA: TGTGCCAGCAGCCTTAGTAGTTTACAGGACATGGGCTACACCTTC. This gives the protein CASSLSSLQDMGYTF.

This clone was seen ten or more times. The V call is TRBV6-5, the J call TRBJ1-5; 7 nucleotides agree with TRBD1. Germline assignment: CDR1 MNHEY and CDR2 SVGAGI. This CDR3 has 15 amino acids. V gave up 7 bases and J gave up 0 bases; unmatched junction bases: 6. CDR3 sequence reads: CASIRDSGSNQPQHF. CDR3 sequence (DNA): TGTGCCAGCATCAGGGACAGCGGTAGCAATCAGCCCCAGCATTTT.

This chain joins TRBV6-6 and TRBJ2-3; 7 bases map to TRBD1. V dropped 0 bases and J dropped 6; count of bases not matched to a gene: 6. Germline CDR1 and CDR2: MNHNY and SVGAGI (reference sequence). This CDR3 is built from 15 residues. CDR3 bases: TGTGCCAGCAGTTACTCGACAGGGCCCGGCGATACGCAGTATTTT. This encodes CASSYSTGPGDTQYF.

This CDR3 reads CASSVWGLASSGELFF. The CDR3 region has the DNA TGTGCCAGCAGCGTATGGGGACTAGCATCCTCCGGGGAGCTGTTTTTT. The chain has TRBV9 and TRBJ2-2; TRBD2 aligns across 9 bases. The CDR3 totals 16 residues. Germline values: CDR1 SGDLS, CDR2 YYNGEE. With V trimmed by 1 base and J by 6 bases, 7 bases remained unmatched.

The genes are TRBV9 and TRBJ1-3, with a possible D match to TRBD1 (5 bases). Germline assignment: CDR1 SGDLS and CDR2 YYNGEE. CDR3 length: 15 amino acids. V was trimmed by 0 bases and J by 4 bases, leaving 11 bases between them. Written as DNA, the CDR3 is TGTGCCAGCAGCGTAGATCAGGGCGCAGGAAACACCATATATTTT. Translating it yields CASSVDQGAGNTIYF.

The J gene is TRBJ1-1, the V gene TRBV18; possible D gene TRBD1, 6 bases. Germline V lookup: CDR1 KGHSH, CDR2 LQKENI. Trimming removed 3 bases from V and 2 bases from J, with 13 bases in between. The CDR3 consists of 15 residues. The CDR3 region is CASSPGDRLNTEAFF. The CDR3 DNA is TGTGCCAGCTCACCTGGAGACAGGTTAAACACTGAAGCTTTCTTT.

The genes are TRBV9 and TRBJ2-1; a possible D gene is TRBD1 (6 bases). V lost 0 bases, J lost 1 base, and 11 bases lay in between. This CDR3 spans 16 amino acids. CDR1 is SGDLS and CDR2 is YYNGEE in the germline V gene. CDR3 amino acids: CASSVVDQGSYNEQFF. CDR3 coding DNA: TGTGCCAGCAGCGTAGTGGATCAGGGGTCCTACAATGAGCAGTTCTTC.

CDR3 in DNA: TGTGCCAGCAGCTTGGTTGCGCTAGCGGGGTCCAATGAGCAGTTCTTC. It translates to CASSLVALAGSNEQFF. This chain joins TRBV5-4 and TRBJ2-1, with 9 bases fitting TRBD2. CDR3 size: 16 residues. Germline V gene sequence: CDR1 SGHNT, CDR2 YYREEE (reference sequence). The V gene end was trimmed by 0 bases and the J gene end by 6 bases; junction bases not matched to a gene: 7.

This chain connects TRBV7-8 to TRBJ1-5; D ambiguous. The CDR3 contains 14 residues. Germline values: CDR1 SGHVS, CDR2 FQNEAQ. The V and J ends lost 7 bases and 2 bases respectively, with 12 bases between them. Written as DNA, the CDR3 is TGTGCCAGCAAGGGCCTCGGGGGCAATCAGCCCCAGCATTTT. It codes for CASKGLGGNQPQHF.

The CDR3 spells CASSLGGISYGYTF. Here the CDR3 DNA reads TGTGCCAGCAGCTTGGGGGGAATTTCCTATGGCTACACCTTC. This chain joins TRBV7-9 and TRBJ1-2; TRBD1 might be the D (5 bases). With 3 bases removed from V and 4 bases from J, the gap between germline ends came to 12 bases. The CDR3 spans 14 residues. Looked up from germline, CDR1 is SEHNR and CDR2 is FQNEAQ (reference sequence).

The gene calls are TRBV6-2 or TRBV6-3 and TRBJ1-5; 8 bases align to TRBD1. Unmatched junction bases numbered 10, after V lost 6 bases and J lost 0 bases. The CDR3 contains 17 residues. CDR1 is MNHEY and CDR2 is SVGEGT in the germline V gene. The CDR3 region is CASSPQGAGYSNQPQHF. The CDR3 DNA follows: TGTGCCAGCAGCCCCCAGGGGGCTGGGTATAGCAATCAGCCCCAGCATTTT.

The gene calls are TRBV6-1 and TRBJ2-1; 7 nucleotides align to TRBD2. The trim removed 3 bases at V and 9 bases at J, leaving 5 bases unmatched. Germline V gene sequence: CDR1 MNHNS, CDR2 SASEGT. The CDR3 totals 13 residues. Here the CDR3 DNA reads TGTGCCAGCAGTGAGTTCCCGGGGGGTGAGCAGTTCTTC. Its translation is CASSEFPGGEQFF.

The V and J genes are TRBV19 and TRBJ2-5; D may be TRBD2 (5 bases). CDR3 length: 14 amino acids. V lost 2 bases and J 5 bases, leaving 12 bases between the germline ends. The germline V gene has CDR1 LNHDA and CDR2 SQIVND (reference sequence). The CDR3 DNA follows: TGTGCCAGTAGTATATCGGCGGGCGAGGAGACCCAGTACTTC. Translation: CASSISAGEETQYF.

This clone was seen just once. The chain carries TRBV2 and TRBJ1-2; possibly TRBD1 for D (6 bases). The CDR3 contains 16 residues. The V gene lost 6 bases and the J gene lost 1 base, with 18 bases spanning the gap. Looked up from germline, CDR1 is SNHLY and CDR2 is FYNNEI. CDR3 sequence (DNA): TGTGCCAGCAGCCGTCTGACAGGTTCTATTAACTATGGCTACACCTTC. It codes for CASSRLTGSINYGYTF. Full variable domain (missing parts from reference TRBV2 and TRBJ1-2): EPEVTQTPSHQVTQMGQEVILRCVPISNHLYFYWYRQILGQKVEFLVSFYNNEISEKSEIFDDQFSVERPDGSNFTLKIRSTKLEDSAMYFCASSRLTGSINYGYTFGSGTRLTVV.

This clone was counted a few times. This chain links TRBV4-1 with TRBJ1-2; D gene uncertain. Germline V gives CDR1 MGHRA, CDR2 YSYEKL. The CDR3 is 15 residues long. V dropped 0 bases and J dropped 4 bases, with 12 bases sitting between them. CDR3: CASSQDPAGLYGYTF. Here the CDR3 DNA reads TGCGCCAGCAGCCAAGACCCGGCAGGCCTCTATGGCTACACCTTC.